This record covers a single TCR beta chain. The antigen remains undetermined. One end of the junction varies from germline; a read error may be responsible. Other nucleotide sequences in the sample specify the same CDR3. Isolation of CD4+ naive, central memory, regulatory and stem cell-like memory cells was achieved by sorting via CD45RO/CCR7/CD25/CD127/CD95/CD27. As every portion of the isolated RNA was reverse transcribed, the sequencing read expressed TCRB transcripts. About 3.6 million reads was the average for naive, central memory and regulatory T cell samples. TCRdb's copy holds only in-frame clones and misses some; the assay was immunoSEQ multiplex PCR. In the table there are fewer than 300,000 clones, roughly 20% of which are singletons. Germline CDR1 and CDR2: SGHTA and FQGNSA. The CDR3 length is 14 residues. This specimen belongs to a study of beta chain features in type 1 diabetes. Findings and limits, study-wide: The cDNA sequencing approach could over-represent high-TCR-expressing cells. Within each of all four CD4+ subsets, Type 1 diabetes patients had TCRB CDR3s that were moderately but significantly shorter.

The TCR originated in a woman between 40 and 55 years old with type 1 diabetes. This chain uses TRBV7-2 with TRBJ2-7, with 12 bases aligning to TRBD2. The sample was naive CD4+ T cells from blood. This CDR3 reads CASSLAGGTYEQYF. The DNA for the CDR3 is TGTGCCAGCAGCCTAGCGGGAGGGACCTACGAGCAGTACTTC.